These T cell receptor beta chains were read from a single sample in a study of neurological immune-mediated disorders. TCRdb ran MiXCR on the 5' RACE reads and lists one entry per CDR3 protein. The data hold approximately 44,000 distinct CDR3 sequences, with over 4.5% observed a single time. Sequencing input: CD4+ T cells from blood. Receptors originate from a woman aged 18-29 years with multiple sclerosis. Both conserved end residues are trimmed from each CDR3.

j_call cdr3_length v_call cdr3_aa
TRBJ2-7 10 TRBV5-1 ASSWGGTEQY
TRBJ1-5 11 TRBV20-1 SARDFNHQPQH
TRBJ2-2 14 TRBV5-1 ASSLTRDRYTGELF
TRBJ1-2 15 TRBV27 ASSLVPTGRANYGYT
TRBJ2-1 15 TRBV20-1 SAGGLGERSSYNEQF
TRBJ2-3 13 TRBV20-1 SARGLAGNPDTQY
TRBJ2-3 10 TRBV20-1 SPGPHTDTQY
TRBJ2-3 14 TRBV5-1 ASSLMMGGNTDTQY
TRBJ2-2 13 TRBV5-1 ASSRLAGLTGELF
TRBJ2-7 12 TRBV28 ASSLAQRLGEQY
TRBJ1-2 10 TRBV12-3/TRBV12-4 ASSRRAYGYT
TRBJ1-1 11 TRBV20-1 SVQKKEHTEAF
TRBJ1-5 14 TRBV6-2/TRBV6-3 ASSYVEGTVHQPQH
TRBJ2-7 10 TRBV30 ASEGEGYEQY
TRBJ1-1 15 TRBV3-1 ASSQVVRGGRNTEAF
TRBJ1-1 13 TRBV4-3 ASSQEVRKNTEAF
TRBJ2-7 11 TRBV12-3/TRBV12-4 ASSLQVVGEQY
TRBJ1-6 13 TRBV4-3 ASSQDFQGVSPLH
TRBJ2-1 10 TRBV12-3/TRBV12-4 ASSSRALEQF
TRBJ1-6 15 TRBV7-9 ASSPPWDSSYNSPLH
TRBJ1-3 13 TRBV20-1 SGVETGFSGNTIY
TRBJ1-2 12 TRBV19 ASSRGQAAYGYT
TRBJ1-5 13 TRBV6-6 ASSYPGQGEQPQH
TRBJ1-6 13 TRBV5-5 ASSLMTGGSSPLH
TRBJ2-1 13 TRBV12-3/TRBV12-4 ASRPVTGEYNEQF
TRBJ1-3 12 TRBV15 ATSGARRGNTIY
TRBJ2-1 9 TRBV10-2 ASKVFNEQF
TRBJ2-2 15 TRBV5-4 ASSSITGTGRTGELF
TRBJ1-5 11 TRBV6-2/TRBV6-3 ASSEGQPVIQH
TRBJ1-2 13 TRBV6-6 ASSYVASQPYGYT
TRBJ1-4 16 TRBV6-5 ASSYSGGRRRTNEKLF
TRBJ1-6 14 TRBV28 ASSTGRQGLNSPLH
TRBJ2-3 10 TRBV7-2 DSRVSTDTQY
TRBJ2-3 9 TRBV6-6 ASSYPDTQY
TRBJ1-6 12 TRBV2 ASSGDQGWPPLH
TRBJ2-1 15 TRBV6-5 ASSSSSPGQGRNEQF
TRBJ1-3 13 TRBV20-1 SASAFGSSGNTIY
TRBJ2-3 11 TRBV12-3/TRBV12-4 ASSFPGTDTQY
TRBJ2-5 10 TRBV5-5 ASSRPGGTQY
TRBJ2-1 13 TRBV14 ASSQVYGVRGEQF
TRBJ2-2 12 TRBV20-1 SAMRQDRAGELF
TRBJ2-3 14 TRBV7-2 ASSLALAGFTDTQY
TRBJ2-2 16 TRBV12-3/TRBV12-4 ASSLSVLAGVSVGELF
TRBJ1-5 11 TRBV15 ATSPDSGVPQH